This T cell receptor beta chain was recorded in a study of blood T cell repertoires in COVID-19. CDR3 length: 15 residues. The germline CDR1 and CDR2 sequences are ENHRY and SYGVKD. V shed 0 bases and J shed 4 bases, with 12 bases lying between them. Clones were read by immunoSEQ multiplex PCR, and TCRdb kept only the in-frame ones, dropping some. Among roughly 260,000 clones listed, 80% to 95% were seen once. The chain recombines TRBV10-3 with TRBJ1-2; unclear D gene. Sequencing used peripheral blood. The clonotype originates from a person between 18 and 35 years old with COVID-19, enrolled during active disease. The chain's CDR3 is CAISESEASGYGYTF. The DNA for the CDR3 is TGTGCCATCAGTGAGTCTGAGGCGTCGGGCTATGGCTACACCTTC.